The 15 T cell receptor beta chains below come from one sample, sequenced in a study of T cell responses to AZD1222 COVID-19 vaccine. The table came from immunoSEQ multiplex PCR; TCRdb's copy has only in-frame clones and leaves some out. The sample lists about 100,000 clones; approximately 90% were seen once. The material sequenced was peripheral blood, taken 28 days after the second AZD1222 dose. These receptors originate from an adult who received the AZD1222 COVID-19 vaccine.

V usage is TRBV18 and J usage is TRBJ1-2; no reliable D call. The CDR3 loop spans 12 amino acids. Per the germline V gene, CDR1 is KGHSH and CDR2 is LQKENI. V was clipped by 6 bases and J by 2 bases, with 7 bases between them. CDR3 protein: CASSPDNYGYTF. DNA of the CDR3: TGTGCCAGCTCCCCTGACAACTATGGCTACACCTTC. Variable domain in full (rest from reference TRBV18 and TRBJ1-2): NAGVMQNPRHLVRRRGQEARLRCSPMKGHSHVYWYRQLPEEGLKFMVYLQKENIIDESGMPKERFSAEFPKEGPSILRIQQVVRGDSAAYFCASSPDNYGYTFGSGTRLTVV.

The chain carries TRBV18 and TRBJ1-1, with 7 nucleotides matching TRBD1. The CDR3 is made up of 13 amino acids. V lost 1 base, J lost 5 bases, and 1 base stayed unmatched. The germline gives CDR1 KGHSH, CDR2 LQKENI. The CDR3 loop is CASSPLTGTEAFF. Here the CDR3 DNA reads TGTGCCAGCTCACCACTGACAGGGACTGAAGCTTTCTTT.

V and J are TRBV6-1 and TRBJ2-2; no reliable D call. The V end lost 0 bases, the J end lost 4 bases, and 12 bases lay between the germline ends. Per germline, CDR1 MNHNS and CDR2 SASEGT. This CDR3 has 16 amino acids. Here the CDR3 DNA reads TGTGCCAGCAGTGAAGCGTTGGTGCTTGGCACCGGGGAGCTGTTTTTT. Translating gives CASSEALVLGTGELFF.

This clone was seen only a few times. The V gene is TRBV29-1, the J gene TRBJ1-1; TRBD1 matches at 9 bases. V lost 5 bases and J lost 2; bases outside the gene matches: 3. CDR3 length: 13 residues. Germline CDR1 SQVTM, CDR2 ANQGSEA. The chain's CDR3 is CSVQQGANTEAFF. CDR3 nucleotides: TGCAGCGTTCAACAGGGGGCCAACACTGAAGCTTTCTTT.

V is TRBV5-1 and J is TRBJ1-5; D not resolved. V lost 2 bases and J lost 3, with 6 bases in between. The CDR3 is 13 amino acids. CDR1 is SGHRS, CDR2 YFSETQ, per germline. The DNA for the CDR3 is TGCGCCAGCAGCTTTGCCTCCAATCAGCCCCAGCATTTT. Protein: CASSFASNQPQHF.

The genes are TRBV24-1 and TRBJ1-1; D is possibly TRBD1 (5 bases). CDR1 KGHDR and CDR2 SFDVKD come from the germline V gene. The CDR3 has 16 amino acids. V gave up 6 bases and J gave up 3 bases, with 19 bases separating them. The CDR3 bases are TGTGCCACCAGTCCCTCTCAGGGCCTGTCGGACACTGAAGCTTTCTTT. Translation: CATSPSQGLSDTEAFF.

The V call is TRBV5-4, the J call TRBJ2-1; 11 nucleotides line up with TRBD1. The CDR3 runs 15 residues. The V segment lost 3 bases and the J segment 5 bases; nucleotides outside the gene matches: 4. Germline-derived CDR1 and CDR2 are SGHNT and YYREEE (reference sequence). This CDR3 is CASSWTGGADNEQFF. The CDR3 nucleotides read TGTGCCAGCAGCTGGACAGGGGGCGCAGACAATGAGCAGTTCTTC.

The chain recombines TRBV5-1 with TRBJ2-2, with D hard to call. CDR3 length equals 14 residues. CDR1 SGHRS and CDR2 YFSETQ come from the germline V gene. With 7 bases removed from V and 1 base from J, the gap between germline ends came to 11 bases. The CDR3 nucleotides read TGCGCCAGCGGGGTTGCTTTGAACACCGGGGAGCTGTTTTTT. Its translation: CASGVALNTGELFF.

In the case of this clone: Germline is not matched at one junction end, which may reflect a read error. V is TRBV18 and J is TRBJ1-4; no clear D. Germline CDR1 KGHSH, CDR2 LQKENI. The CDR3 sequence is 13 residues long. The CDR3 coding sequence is TGTGCCAGCTCACCACAGCCGGGAGCACAGCCTTTTTGG. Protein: CASSPQPGAQPFW. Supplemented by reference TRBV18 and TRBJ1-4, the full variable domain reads NAGVMQNPRHLVRRRGQEARLRCSPMKGHSHVYWYRQLPEEGLKFMVYLQKENIIDESGMPKERFSAEFPKEGPSILRIQQVVRGDSAAYFCASSPQPGAQPFWGSGTQLSVL.

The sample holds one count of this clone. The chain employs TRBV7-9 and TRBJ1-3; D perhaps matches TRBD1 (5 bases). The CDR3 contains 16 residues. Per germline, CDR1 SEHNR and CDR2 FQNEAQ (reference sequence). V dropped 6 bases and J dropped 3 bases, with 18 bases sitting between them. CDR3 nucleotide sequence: TGTGCCAGCAGACAAATACCCGGGGACGGTGGAAACACCATATATTTT. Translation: CASRQIPGDGGNTIYF.

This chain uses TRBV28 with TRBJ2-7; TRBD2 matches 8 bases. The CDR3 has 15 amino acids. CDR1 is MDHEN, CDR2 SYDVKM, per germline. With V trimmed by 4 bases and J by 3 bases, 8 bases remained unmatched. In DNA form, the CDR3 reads TGTGCCAGCAGTTCCCTGGGACTAGGACGCTACGAGCAGTACTTC. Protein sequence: CASSSLGLGRYEQYF.

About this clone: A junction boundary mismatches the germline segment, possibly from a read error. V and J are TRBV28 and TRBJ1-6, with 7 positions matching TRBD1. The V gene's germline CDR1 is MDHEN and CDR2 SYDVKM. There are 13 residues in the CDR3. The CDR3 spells CASSFRGTAESSF. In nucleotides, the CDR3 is TGTGCCAGCAGTTTCCGAGGGACAGCTGAGAGTTCATTT.

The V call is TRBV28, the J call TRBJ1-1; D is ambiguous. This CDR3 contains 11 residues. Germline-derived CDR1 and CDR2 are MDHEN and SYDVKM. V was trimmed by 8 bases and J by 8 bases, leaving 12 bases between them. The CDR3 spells CASQYVGEAFF. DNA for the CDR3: TGTGCCAGCCAATACGTAGGAGAAGCTTTCTTT.

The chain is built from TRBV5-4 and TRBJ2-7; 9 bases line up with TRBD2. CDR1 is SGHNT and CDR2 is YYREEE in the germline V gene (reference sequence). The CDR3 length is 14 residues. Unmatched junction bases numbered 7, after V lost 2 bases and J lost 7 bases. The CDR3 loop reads CASSLSGLASEQYF. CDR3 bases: TGTGCCAGCAGCTTATCGGGACTAGCTAGTGAGCAGTACTTC.

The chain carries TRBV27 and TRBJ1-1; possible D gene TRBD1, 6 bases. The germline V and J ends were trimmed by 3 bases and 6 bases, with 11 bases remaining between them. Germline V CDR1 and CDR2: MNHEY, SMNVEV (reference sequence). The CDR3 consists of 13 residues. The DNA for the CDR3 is TGTGCCAGCAGTTTGCCAGGGGACGCTGAAGCTTTCTTT. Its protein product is CASSLPGDAEAFF.